This T cell receptor (beta chain) originates from a study of CD4+ T cells in melanoma. Points from the study as a whole: In melanoma, neoantigen-specific CD4+ T cells reportedly differed in differentiation state.

The data were produced by immunoSEQ multiplex PCR, yet TCRdb's version contains in-frame clones alone and is incomplete. This table holds 120,000 to 150,000 clones, around 90% found once. Trimming left V 5 bases short and J 4 bases short, with 11 bases between. CDR1 and CDR2 (germline): SGHDN, FVKESK. CDR3 size: 13 residues. Concerning this clone: Its antigen is unknown.

The clonotype was recovered from a human donor with melanoma. The chain links TRBV14 to TRBJ1-1, with a possible D match to TRBD1 (6 bases). This CDR3 is CASSSTGSTEAFF. The CDR3 DNA follows: TGTGCCAGCAGCTCTACAGGGTCCACTGAAGCTTTCTTT.